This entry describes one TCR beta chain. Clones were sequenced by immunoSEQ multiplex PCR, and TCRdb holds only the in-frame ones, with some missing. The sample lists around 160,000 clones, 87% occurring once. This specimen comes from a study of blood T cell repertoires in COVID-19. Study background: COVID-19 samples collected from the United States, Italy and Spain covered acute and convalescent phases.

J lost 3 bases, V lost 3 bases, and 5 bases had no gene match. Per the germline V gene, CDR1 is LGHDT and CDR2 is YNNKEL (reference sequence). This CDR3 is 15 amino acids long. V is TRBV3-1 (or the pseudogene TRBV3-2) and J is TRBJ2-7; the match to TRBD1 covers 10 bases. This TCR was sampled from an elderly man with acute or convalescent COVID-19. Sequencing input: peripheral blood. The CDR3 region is CASSQTGGLGYEQYF. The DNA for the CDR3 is TGTGCCAGCAGCCAGACAGGGGGCTTAGGCTACGAGCAGTACTTC.